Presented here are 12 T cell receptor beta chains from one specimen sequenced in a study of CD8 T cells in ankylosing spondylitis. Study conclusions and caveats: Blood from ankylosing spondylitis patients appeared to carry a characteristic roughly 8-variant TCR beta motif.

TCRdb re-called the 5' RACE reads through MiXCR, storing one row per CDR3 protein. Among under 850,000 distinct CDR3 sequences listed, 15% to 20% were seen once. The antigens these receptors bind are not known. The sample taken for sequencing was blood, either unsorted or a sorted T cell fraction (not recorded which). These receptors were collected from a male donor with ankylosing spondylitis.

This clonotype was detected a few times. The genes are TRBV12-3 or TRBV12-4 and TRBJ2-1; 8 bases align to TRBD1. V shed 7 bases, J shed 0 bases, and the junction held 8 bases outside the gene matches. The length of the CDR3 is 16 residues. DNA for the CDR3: TGTGCCAGCAAAAACAGGGGGAAGAGCTCCTACAATGAGCAGTTCTTC. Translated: CASKNRGKSSYNEQFF.

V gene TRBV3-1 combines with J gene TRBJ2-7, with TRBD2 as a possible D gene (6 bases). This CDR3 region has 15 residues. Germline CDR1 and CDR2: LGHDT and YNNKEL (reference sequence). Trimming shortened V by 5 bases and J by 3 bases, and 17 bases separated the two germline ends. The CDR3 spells CASSIDAGPYYEQYF. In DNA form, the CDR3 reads TGTGCCAGCAGCATAGATGCGGGGCCGTACTACGAGCAGTACTTC.

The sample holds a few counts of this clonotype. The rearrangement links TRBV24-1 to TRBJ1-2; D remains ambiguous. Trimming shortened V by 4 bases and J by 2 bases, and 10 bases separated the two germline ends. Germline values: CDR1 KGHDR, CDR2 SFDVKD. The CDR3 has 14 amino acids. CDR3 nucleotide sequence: TGTGCCACCAGTGACCCGACAAGGAACTATGGCTACACCTTC. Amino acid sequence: CATSDPTRNYGYTF.

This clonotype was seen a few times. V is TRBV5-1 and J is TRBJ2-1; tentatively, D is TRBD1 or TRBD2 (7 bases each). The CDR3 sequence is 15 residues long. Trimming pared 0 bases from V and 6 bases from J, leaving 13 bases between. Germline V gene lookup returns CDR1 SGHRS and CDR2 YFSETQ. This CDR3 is CASSLEVRGGNEQFF. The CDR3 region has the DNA TGCGCCAGCAGCTTGGAAGTCAGGGGGGGCAATGAGCAGTTCTTC.

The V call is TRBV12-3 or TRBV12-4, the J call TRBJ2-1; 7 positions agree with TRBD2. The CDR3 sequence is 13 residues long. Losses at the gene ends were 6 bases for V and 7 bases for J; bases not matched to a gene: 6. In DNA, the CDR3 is TGTGCCAGCAGACGACTAGCCGCTAATGAGCAGTTCTTC. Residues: CASRRLAANEQFF.

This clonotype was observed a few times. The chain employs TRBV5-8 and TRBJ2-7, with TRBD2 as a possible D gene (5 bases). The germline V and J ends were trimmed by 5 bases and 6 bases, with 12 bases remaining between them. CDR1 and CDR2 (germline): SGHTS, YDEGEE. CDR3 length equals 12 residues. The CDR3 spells CASSLLRAEQYF. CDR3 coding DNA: TGTGCCAGCAGTCTACTGAGGGCCGAGCAGTACTTC.

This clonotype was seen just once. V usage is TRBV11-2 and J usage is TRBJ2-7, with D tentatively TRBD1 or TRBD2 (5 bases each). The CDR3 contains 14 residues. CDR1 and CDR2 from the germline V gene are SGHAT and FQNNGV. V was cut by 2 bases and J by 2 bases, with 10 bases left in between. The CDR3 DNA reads TGTGCCAGCAGCTTACGGGACCAGACCTACGAGCAGTACTTC. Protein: CASSLRDQTYEQYF.

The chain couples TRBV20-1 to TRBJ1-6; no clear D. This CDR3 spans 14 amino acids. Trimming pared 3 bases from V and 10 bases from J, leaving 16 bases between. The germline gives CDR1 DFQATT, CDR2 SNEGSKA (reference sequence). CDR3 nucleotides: TGCAGTGCTAGCCCCGGGGAGGGAAGCTCACCCCTCCACTTT. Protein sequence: CSASPGEGSSPLHF.

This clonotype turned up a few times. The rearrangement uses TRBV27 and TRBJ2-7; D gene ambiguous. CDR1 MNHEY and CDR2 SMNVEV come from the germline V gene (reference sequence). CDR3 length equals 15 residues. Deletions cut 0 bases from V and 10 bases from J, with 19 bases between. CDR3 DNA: TGTGCCAGCAGTTTATCGGCAGCTAACGAGGCCGATCAGTACTTC. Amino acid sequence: CASSLSAANEADQYF.

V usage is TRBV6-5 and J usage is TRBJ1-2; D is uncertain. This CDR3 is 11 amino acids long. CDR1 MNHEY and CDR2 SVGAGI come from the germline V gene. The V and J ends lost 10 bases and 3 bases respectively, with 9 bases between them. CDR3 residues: CATRSDYGYTF. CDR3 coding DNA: TGTGCCACCAGGTCGGACTATGGCTACACCTTC.

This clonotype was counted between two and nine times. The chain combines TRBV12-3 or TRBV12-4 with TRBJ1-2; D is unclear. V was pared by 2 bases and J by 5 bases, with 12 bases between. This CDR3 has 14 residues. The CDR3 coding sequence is TGTGCCAGCAGTTTACGGGAGGGTTTGTATGGCTACACCTTC. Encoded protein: CASSLREGLYGYTF.

CDR3 sequence (DNA): TGTGCCAGCAGCAAAGGACGAGGCGGGGAGACCCAGTACTTC. This translates into CASSKGRGGETQYF. V is TRBV7-9 and J is TRBJ2-5, with D perhaps matching TRBD2 (5 bases). This CDR3 has 14 amino acids. CDR1 is SEHNR, CDR2 FQNEAQ, per germline (reference sequence). V was shortened by 5 bases and J by 5 bases, with 15 bases between the two germline ends.